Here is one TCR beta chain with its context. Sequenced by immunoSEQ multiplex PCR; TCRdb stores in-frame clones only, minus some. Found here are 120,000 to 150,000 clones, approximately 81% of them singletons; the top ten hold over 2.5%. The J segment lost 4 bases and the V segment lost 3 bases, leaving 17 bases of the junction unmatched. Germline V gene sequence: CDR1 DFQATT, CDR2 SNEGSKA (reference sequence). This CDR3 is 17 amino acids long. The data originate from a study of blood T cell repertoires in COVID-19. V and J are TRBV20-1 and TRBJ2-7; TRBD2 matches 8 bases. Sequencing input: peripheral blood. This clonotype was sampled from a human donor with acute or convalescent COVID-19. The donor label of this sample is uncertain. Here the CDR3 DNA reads TGCAGTGCTAGTACCCCCGAGGAGACGGGGGGGCGGTACGAGCAGTACTTC. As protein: CSASTPEETGGRYEQYF.